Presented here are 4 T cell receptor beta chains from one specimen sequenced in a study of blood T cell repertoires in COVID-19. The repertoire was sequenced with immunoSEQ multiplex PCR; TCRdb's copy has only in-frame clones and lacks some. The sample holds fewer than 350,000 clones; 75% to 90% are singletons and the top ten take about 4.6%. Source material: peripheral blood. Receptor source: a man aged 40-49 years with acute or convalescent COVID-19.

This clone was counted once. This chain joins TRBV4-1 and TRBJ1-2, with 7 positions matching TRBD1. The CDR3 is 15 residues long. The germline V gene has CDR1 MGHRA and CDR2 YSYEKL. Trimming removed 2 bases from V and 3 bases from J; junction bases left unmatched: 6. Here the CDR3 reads CASSQTTGWDYGYTF. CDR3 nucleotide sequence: TGCGCCAGCAGCCAAACGACAGGGTGGGACTATGGCTACACCTTC.

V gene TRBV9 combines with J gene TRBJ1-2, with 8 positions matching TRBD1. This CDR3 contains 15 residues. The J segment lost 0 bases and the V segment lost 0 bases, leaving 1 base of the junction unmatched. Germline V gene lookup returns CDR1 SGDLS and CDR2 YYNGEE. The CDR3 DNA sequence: TGTGCCAGCAGCGTAGTGGGACAGGCTAACTATGGCTACACCTTC. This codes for CASSVVGQANYGYTF.

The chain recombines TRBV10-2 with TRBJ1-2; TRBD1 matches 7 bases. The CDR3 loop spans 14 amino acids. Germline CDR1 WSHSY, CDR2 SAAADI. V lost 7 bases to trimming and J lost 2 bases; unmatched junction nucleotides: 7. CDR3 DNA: TGCGCCAGCATGGGGAGAGGGGGCAACTATGGCTACACCTTC. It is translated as CASMGRGGNYGYTF.

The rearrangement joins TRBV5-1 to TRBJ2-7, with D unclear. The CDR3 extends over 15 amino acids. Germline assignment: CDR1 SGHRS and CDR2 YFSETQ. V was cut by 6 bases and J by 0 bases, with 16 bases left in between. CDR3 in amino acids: CASKVSGFSSYEQYF. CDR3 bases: TGCGCCAGCAAAGTATCGGGTTTCAGCTCCTACGAGCAGTACTTC. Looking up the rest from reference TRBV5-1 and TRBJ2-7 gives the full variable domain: KAGVTQTPRYLIKTRGQQVTLSCSPISGHRSVSWYQQTPGQGLQFLFEYFSETQRNKGNFPGRFSGRQFSNSRSEMNVSTLELGDSALYLCASKVSGFSSYEQYFGPGTRLTVT.